Listed below are T cell receptor beta chains from one sample, sequenced in a study of T cells in Graves' hyperthyroidism and ophthalmopathy. MiXCR, run by TCRdb on the multiplex PCR reads, gives a single entry per CDR3 protein. This sample carries hundreds of thousands of distinct CDR3 sequences, roughly 19% of them seen once, and the ten largest clones take 35% to 40%. The sequencing input was blood. These receptors came from a man in his fifties or sixties with Graves' ophthalmopathy. CDR3s include the opening cysteine and the closing phenylalanine or tryptophan. Fields, in order: clone size, D gene, V gene, J gene, CDR3 protein, CDR3 DNA. A D gene is named only where the DNA matches it firmly. Size tells how often a clone was seen (once, few, many) or the class of an expanded clone, and some rows leave it out.

size: few; D: -; V: TRBV6-2/TRBV6-3; J: TRBJ1-1; CDR3: CASSYSNRVNTEAFF; DNA: TGTGCCAGCAGTTACTCGAACAGGGTGAACACTGAAGCTTTCTTT
size: -; D: TRBD2; V: TRBV20-1; J: TRBJ2-2; CDR3: CSARLAGGTGELFF; DNA: TGCAGTGCCAGACTAGCGGGAGGCACCGGGGAGCTGTTTTTT
size: -; D: TRBD1; V: TRBV6-1; J: TRBJ1-5; CDR3: CASRTGTGVQPQHF; DNA: TGTGCCAGCAGGACAGGGACAGGGGTTCAGCCCCAGCATTTT
size: -; D: -; V: TRBV6-1; J: TRBJ1-5; CDR3: CASSESPQGTQRGISNQPQHF; DNA: TGTGCCAGCAGTGAGTCCCCCCAGGGCACCCAAAGGGGGATTAGCAATCAGCCCCAGCATTTT
size: -; D: -; V: TRBV5-1; J: TRBJ1-1; CDR3: CASSLRGTENTEAFF; DNA: TGCGCCAGCAGCTTGCGGGGTACGGAGAACACTGAAGCTTTCTTT
size: many; D: -; V: TRBV30; J: TRBJ1-1; CDR3: CAWSVQGNTEAFF; DNA: TGTGCCTGGAGTGTACAGGGGAACACTGAAGCTTTCTTT
size: many; D: -; V: TRBV18; J: TRBJ1-5; CDR3: CASSPAEYQPQHF; DNA: TGTGCCAGCTCACCCGCCGAGTATCAGCCCCAGCATTTT
size: many; D: -; V: TRBV7-2; J: TRBJ2-2; CDR3: CASSPQTGVTGELFF; DNA: TGTGCCAGCAGCCCTCAGACAGGTGTCACCGGGGAGCTGTTTTTT
size: -; D: -; V: TRBV3-1; J: TRBJ2-3; CDR3: CASSGGSSTDTQYF; DNA: TGTGCCAGCAGCGGGGGTTCTAGCACAGATACGCAGTATTTT
size: few; D: -; V: TRBV28; J: TRBJ1-2; CDR3: CASSGDPGSANYGYTF; DNA: TGTGCCAGCAGTGGGGACCCGGGGAGCGCTAACTATGGCTACACCTTC
size: few; D: TRBD1; V: TRBV12-3/TRBV12-4; J: TRBJ2-7; CDR3: CASSSDRGFQYEQYF; DNA: TGTGCCAGCAGTTCGGACAGGGGATTTCAGTACGAGCAGTACTTC
size: few; D: -; V: TRBV7-8; J: TRBJ2-1; CDR3: CASSLGLPRSYNEQFF; DNA: TGTGCCAGCAGCTTAGGACTCCCCCGCTCCTACAATGAGCAGTTCTTC
size: many; D: -; V: TRBV18; J: TRBJ2-3; CDR3: CASSPPGLADTQYF; DNA: TGTGCCAGCTCACCACCGGGACTCGCAGATACGCAGTATTTT
size: -; D: -; V: TRBV28; J: TRBJ2-1; CDR3: CASSSRAAGDWDNEQFF; DNA: TGTGCCAGCAGTTCCCGTGCCGCAGGGGATTGGGACAATGAGCAGTTCTTC
size: -; D: -; V: TRBV5-1; J: TRBJ1-3; CDR3: CASSLTGNGNTIYF; DNA: TGCGCCAGCAGCCTAACAGGGAACGGAAACACCATATATTTT
size: -; D: -; V: TRBV7-9; J: TRBJ2-7; CDR3: CASSLVGETYEQYF; DNA: TGTGCCAGCAGCTTAGTTGGAGAGACCTACGAGCAGTACTTC
size: many; D: TRBD1; V: TRBV28; J: TRBJ2-2; CDR3: CASSPGQVARTGELFF; DNA: TGTGCCAGCAGTCCCGGACAGGTTGCTCGCACCGGGGAGCTGTTTTTT
size: -; D: -; V: TRBV14; J: TRBJ2-2; CDR3: CASSRGWESGGELFF; DNA: TGTGCCAGCAGCCGGGGCTGGGAGTCCGGGGGGGAGCTGTTTTTT
size: few; D: -; V: TRBV10-3; J: TRBJ2-6; CDR3: CAINHRTDVSGANVLTF; DNA: TGTGCCATCAATCATAGGACAGACGTCTCTGGGGCCAACGTCCTGACTTTC
size: few; D: -; V: TRBV12-3/TRBV12-4; J: TRBJ2-1; CDR3: CASRDPRQAYNEQFF; DNA: TGTGCCAGCAGGGATCCGCGACAGGCCTATAATGAGCAGTTCTTC
size: -; D: -; V: TRBV15; J: TRBJ2-7; CDR3: CATSRGAPLIEQYF; DNA: TGTGCCACCAGCAGAGGGGCGCCCCTTATCGAGCAGTACTTC
size: -; D: -; V: TRBV4-2; J: TRBJ1-3; CDR3: CASSQARQAGNTIYF; DNA: TGTGCCAGCAGCCAAGCTCGACAGGCTGGAAACACCATATATTTT
size: many; D: -; V: TRBV12-3/TRBV12-4; J: TRBJ2-3; CDR3: CASSITNGDTQYF; DNA: TGTGCCAGCAGTATCACAAACGGAGATACGCAGTATTTT
size: many; D: -; V: TRBV3-1; J: TRBJ1-1; CDR3: CASSQNSKNTEAFF; DNA: TGTGCCAGCAGCCAAAACAGCAAGAACACTGAAGCTTTCTTT
size: few; D: -; V: TRBV19; J: TRBJ1-1; CDR3: CASSSPARMNTEAFF; DNA: TGTGCCAGTAGTTCTCCGGCCAGAATGAACACTGAAGCTTTCTTT
size: few; D: -; V: TRBV5-1; J: TRBJ1-1; CDR3: CASSTHGGGDEAFF; DNA: TGCGCCAGCAGCACACACGGGGGGGGGGATGAAGCTTTCTTT
size: few; D: -; V: TRBV5-8; J: TRBJ2-3; CDR3: CASSLGLGSTDTQYF; DNA: TGTGCCAGCAGCTTGGGACTAGGGTCGACAGATACGCAGTATTTT
size: -; D: -; V: TRBV19; J: TRBJ1-5; CDR3: CASSIDAQINQPQHF; DNA: TGTGCCAGTAGTATAGATGCACAAATCAATCAGCCCCAGCATTTT
size: many; D: -; V: TRBV10-3; J: TRBJ2-7; CDR3: CAISGGLAMNEQYF; DNA: TGTGCCATCAGTGGGGGACTGGCCATGAACGAGCAGTACTTC
size: -; D: -; V: TRBV29-1; J: TRBJ2-5; CDR3: CSVSFPAQYF; DNA: TGCAGCGTTTCTTTCCCGGCCCAGTACTTC
size: -; D: -; V: TRBV5-1; J: TRBJ2-5; CDR3: CASSPGIGYGETQYF; DNA: TGCGCCAGCAGCCCTGGCATCGGGTACGGGGAGACCCAGTACTTC
size: few; D: TRBD1; V: TRBV27; J: TRBJ2-7; CDR3: CASSLTGVEQYF; DNA: TGTGCCAGCAGTTTGACAGGGGTCGAGCAGTACTTC
size: many; D: TRBD1; V: TRBV28; J: TRBJ2-1; CDR3: CASSLGGTGANEQFF; DNA: TGTGCCAGCAGTTTAGGGGGGACAGGGGCAAATGAGCAGTTCTTC
size: many; D: -; V: TRBV6-1; J: TRBJ1-5; CDR3: CASSEKQRVNQPQHF; DNA: TGTGCCAGCAGTGAAAAACAGCGAGTCAATCAGCCCCAGCATTTT
size: once; D: -; V: TRBV5-1; J: TRBJ1-4; CDR3: CASRHRAGEKLFF; DNA: TGCGCCAGCAGGCACAGGGCAGGTGAAAAACTGTTTTTT
size: few; D: -; V: TRBV7-6; J: TRBJ2-5; CDR3: CASSSQGRSETQYF; DNA: TGTGCCAGCAGCTCCCAAGGCAGGTCAGAGACCCAGTACTTC
size: many; D: TRBD2; V: TRBV20-1; J: TRBJ2-5; CDR3: CSAREAGTKQETQYF; DNA: TGCAGTGCTAGAGAGGCGGGGACTAAGCAAGAGACCCAGTACTTC
size: -; D: TRBD1; V: TRBV28; J: TRBJ2-7; CDR3: CASRRTGLEQYF; DNA: TGTGCCAGCAGGAGGACAGGGCTGGAGCAGTACTTC
size: many; D: -; V: TRBV20-1; J: TRBJ1-4; CDR3: CSATPIDSADEKLFF; DNA: TGCAGTGCTACCCCAATCGATTCGGCTGACGAAAAACTGTTTTTT
size: -; D: TRBD1; V: TRBV9; J: TRBJ2-2; CDR3: CASSVDAGQGIGELFF; DNA: TGTGCCAGCAGCGTAGATGCGGGACAGGGGATCGGGGAGCTGTTTTTT
size: many; D: -; V: TRBV3-1; J: TRBJ1-4; CDR3: CASSPQGKKLFF; DNA: TGTGCCAGCAGCCCACAAGGAAAAAAACTGTTTTTT
size: -; D: -; V: TRBV20-1; J: TRBJ2-7; CDR3: CSSWRASYEQYF; DNA: TGCAGTTCCTGGAGGGCCTCCTACGAGCAGTACTTC
size: many; D: -; V: TRBV11-2; J: TRBJ2-7; CDR3: CASSLNSYEQYF; DNA: TGTGCCAGCAGCTTAAACTCCTACGAGCAGTACTTC
size: -; D: -; V: TRBV7-2; J: TRBJ2-7; CDR3: CASSLAGLPNEQYF; DNA: TGTGCCAGCAGCTTAGCGGGACTGCCTAACGAGCAGTACTTC
size: many; D: -; V: TRBV11-1; J: TRBJ2-1; CDR3: CASSLKGIIRGNEQFF; DNA: TGTGCCAGCAGCTTAAAGGGAATAATAAGGGGCAATGAGCAGTTCTTC
size: many; D: -; V: TRBV20-1; J: TRBJ2-3; CDR3: CSAPALATSTDTQYF; DNA: TGCAGTGCCCCGGCCCTAGCGACTAGCACAGATACGCAGTATTTT
size: many; D: TRBD2; V: TRBV7-2; J: TRBJ2-1; CDR3: CASSFRTSGSNEQFF; DNA: TGTGCCAGCAGCTTTCGGACTAGCGGGAGTAATGAGCAGTTCTTC
size: few; D: TRBD2; V: TRBV4-1; J: TRBJ2-7; CDR3: CASSQEGLAGNYEQYF; DNA: TGCGCCAGCAGCCAAGAGGGACTAGCGGGCAACTACGAGCAGTACTTC
size: many; D: TRBD1; V: TRBV3-1; J: TRBJ1-2; CDR3: CASSQARGVGSGYTF; DNA: TGTGCCAGCAGCCAAGCCAGGGGGGTAGGTTCTGGCTACACCTTC
size: -; D: TRBD2; V: TRBV3-1; J: TRBJ2-7; CDR3: CASSRLAGEAYEQYF; DNA: TGTGCCAGCAGCCGTTTAGCGGGAGAGGCCTACGAGCAGTACTTC
size: few; D: -; V: TRBV29-1; J: TRBJ1-1; CDR3: CSSKEGPGTEAFF; DNA: TGCAGCTCTAAGGAGGGGCCCGGCACTGAAGCTTTCTTT
size: -; D: -; V: TRBV6-1; J: TRBJ1-5; CDR3: CASNHRDQPQHF; DNA: TGTGCCAGCAACCACAGGGATCAGCCCCAGCATTTT
size: -; D: -; V: TRBV28; J: TRBJ2-6; CDR3: CASRPFGGGGANVLTF; DNA: TGTGCCAGCAGACCATTCGGGGGTGGTGGGGCCAACGTCCTGACTTTC
size: -; D: -; V: TRBV7-8; J: TRBJ2-3; CDR3: CASSLKIAGTDTQYF; DNA: TGTGCCAGCAGCTTAAAGATAGCGGGCACAGATACGCAGTATTTT